These 9 T cell receptor beta chains were all obtained from the same sample, sequenced in a study of Ad26.COV2.S vaccination and SARS-CoV-2 variants. Treatment described: approximately 18 received Ad26.COV2.S at low or high dose, single or two shots; 5 received placebo; per-sample allocation not given. Collection of the samples took place on day 63 after the first injection of vaccine or placebo. Profiling relied on immunoSEQ multiplex PCR, and the TCRdb table lists in-frame clones only, not all of them. The sample lists about 350,000 clones, roughly nine tenths occurring once. The source material was peripheral blood, sampled in a trial of Ad26.COV2.S vaccine versus placebo. The receptors come from a person between 18 and 65 years old who received the Ad26.COV2.S COVID-19 vaccine or a placebo.

The chain carries TRBV3-1 (or the pseudogene TRBV3-2) and TRBJ1-1, with 8 bases fitting TRBD1. Trimming removed 6 bases from V and 4 bases from J; junction bases left unmatched: 4. The CDR3 is 13 residues long. Per the germline V gene, CDR1 is LGHDT and CDR2 is YNNKEL (reference sequence). The CDR3 loop is CASSPGGGTEAFF. As DNA, the CDR3 is TGTGCCAGCAGTCCAGGGGGCGGCACTGAAGCTTTCTTT.

The chain links TRBV5-1 to TRBJ1-3, with a tentative D call TRBD1 (6 bases). CDR1 is SGHRS and CDR2 is YFSETQ in the germline V gene. The CDR3 loop spans 15 amino acids. Trimming shortened V by 1 base and J by 0 bases, and 8 bases separated the two germline ends. CDR3 in amino acids: CASSLTGSSGNTIYF. The CDR3 DNA follows: TGCGCCAGCAGCTTGACAGGGAGCTCTGGAAACACCATATATTTT.

The chain carries TRBV7-9 and TRBJ2-7; D gene uncertain. Trimming left V 5 bases short and J 4 bases short, with 18 bases between. Germline CDR1 is SEHNR and CDR2 is FQNEAQ (reference sequence). The CDR3 covers 15 residues. The CDR3 sequence is CASSPQAWLNYEQYF. CDR3 nucleotides: TGTGCCAGCAGCCCCCAAGCGTGGCTAAATTACGAGCAGTACTTC.

There are a few counts of this clone. The CDR3 DNA follows: TGCAGCGTTCGGGGCGCAGGGTTGGGGGGCTACACCTTC. Protein sequence: CSVRGAGLGGYTF. The chain is built from TRBV29-1 and TRBJ1-2; the D gene is possibly TRBD1 (5 bases). With 5 bases removed from V and 8 bases from J, the gap between germline ends came to 18 bases. The length of the CDR3 is 13 residues. Looked up from germline, CDR1 is SQVTM and CDR2 is ANQGSEA.

This chain connects TRBV6-5 to TRBJ2-1; D is unresolved. Per germline, CDR1 MNHEY and CDR2 SVGAGI. Between the trimmed V and J ends, which lost 4 bases and 2 bases, there was a span of 6 bases. The CDR3 extends over 13 amino acids. CDR3 amino acids: CASSFAPYNEQFF. The DNA for the CDR3 is TGTGCCAGCAGTTTCGCCCCCTACAATGAGCAGTTCTTC.

The chain links TRBV27 to TRBJ1-1; D may be TRBD1 (5 bases). There are 13 residues in the CDR3. Per germline, CDR1 MNHEY and CDR2 SMNVEV (reference sequence). V lost 6 bases to trimming and J lost 2 bases, with 10 bases between them. The CDR3 DNA is TGTGCCAGCAGCCAGGGTGAAAACACTGAAGCTTTCTTT. Its translation is CASSQGENTEAFF.

The genes are TRBV6-6 and TRBJ2-7; the D gene could be TRBD1 or TRBD2 (5 bases each). Germline assignment: CDR1 MNHNY and CDR2 SVGAGI (reference sequence). The V end was cut by 8 bases, the J end by 4 bases, with 18 bases between. The CDR3 loop spans 14 amino acids. CDR3 sequence: CASGETGTLYEQYF. The CDR3, as DNA: TGTGCCAGCGGCGAAACCGGGACCCTTTACGAGCAGTACTTC.

The genes are TRBV4-3 and TRBJ2-6; D gene uncertain. This CDR3 comprises 16 residues. Between the trimmed V and J ends, which lost 0 bases and 2 bases, there was a span of 8 bases. Germline V lookup: CDR1 LGHNA, CDR2 YSLEER. CDR3 loop: CASSQDVRAGANVLTF. The CDR3 nucleotides read TGCGCCAGCAGCCAAGATGTAAGGGCTGGGGCCAACGTCCTGACTTTC.

Regarding this clone: One end of the junction varies from germline; a read error may be responsible. V gene TRBV5-6 combines with J gene TRBJ1-1; D remains unclear. The CDR3 consists of 15 residues. Germline lookup yields CDR1 SGHDT and CDR2 YYEEEE. The CDR3 bases are TGTGCCAGCAACTTGGAGGAGAGAGGGTACACTGAAGCTTTCTTT. Amino acids: CASNLEERGYTEAFF. The variable domain in full, completed from reference TRBV5-6 and TRBJ1-1, reads DAGVTQSPTHLIKTRGQQVTLRCSPKSGHDTVSWYQQALGQGPQFIFQYYEEEERQRGNFPDRFSGHQFPNYSSELNVNALLLGDSALYLCASNLEERGYTEAFFGQGTRLTVV.